This T cell receptor (beta chain) stems from a study of T cell repertoires in cytomegalovirus infection. Findings and limits, study-wide: Dominating the ex vivo response were TCR beta clonotypes that were CMV-specific and HLA-C-restricted. Frequencies of public TCR beta families were cumulated, and this identified carriers of CMV plus the relevant HLA.

Note on this clonotype: The target antigen is unknown.

MiXCR, applied by TCRdb to the reads, yields one record per CDR3 protein. This sample has approximately 310,000 distinct CDR3 sequences; around 25% occur once, and the top ten carry roughly 14%. The CDR3 runs 16 residues. Looked up from germline, CDR1 is SGHTA and CDR2 is FQGNSA. Trimming cost V 4 bases and J 5 bases; bases outside gene matches: 8. The chain joins TRBV7-2 to TRBJ2-5; 12 nucleotides align to TRBD2. The sample was cultured PBMCs, taken from culture after CMV antigen stimulation. The source is a human donor in good health (CMV status not recorded). Some clones in this sample may be carry-over from other donors' samples. CDR3 in DNA: TGTGCCAGCAGCTCACTAGCGGGAGGAGGGGGGGAGACCCAGTACTTC. Amino acids: CASSSLAGGGGETQYF.